The 18 T cell receptor beta chains below were found in one sample sequenced in a study of cytomegalovirus exposure and HLA in healthy donors. PCR amplification relied on 60 Vbeta primers (plus 13 Jbeta primers). Repertoires were generated with immunoSEQ multiplex PCR, while TCRdb's copy carries only in-frame clones and drops some. The sample includes about 230,000 clones, over 65% seen only once; the top ten take roughly 2.5%. Material: PBMCs. These receptors all come from an older woman in good health and CMV-seropositive.

The chain recombines TRBV28 with TRBJ2-5; 7 bases are a match to TRBD1. The junction had 11 bases not matched to a gene; V was cut back by 6 bases and J by 1 base. The V gene's germline CDR1 is MDHEN and CDR2 SYDVKM. CDR3 length: 16 amino acids. The CDR3 nucleotides read TGTGCCAGCAGCAAATACTGGGGACAGCTCCAAGAGACCCAGTACTTC. As protein: CASSKYWGQLQETQYF.

CDR3 nucleotides: TGTGCCACCAGCAGAGATTCGGGACTAGCGGGGTCTAGCACAGATACGCAGTATTTT. Protein product: CATSRDSGLAGSSTDTQYF. The chain recombines TRBV15 with TRBJ2-3, with 13 bases lining up with TRBD2. The germline V gene encodes CDR1 LNHNV and CDR2 YYDKDF (reference sequence). The CDR3 extends over 19 amino acids. The trim removed 0 bases at V and 0 bases at J, leaving 6 bases unmatched.

This chain uses TRBV2 with TRBJ1-2; 7 bases match TRBD1. The CDR3 has 13 amino acids. The V and J ends lost 11 bases and 3 bases, in that order; junction bases with no gene match: 9. CDR1 and CDR2 (germline): SNHLY, FYNNEI. The CDR3 bases are TGTGCCGTACAGGGGAGGTCAGACTATGGCTACACCTTC. This gives the protein CAVQGRSDYGYTF. The full variable domain, rest sourced from reference TRBV2 and TRBJ1-2, is EPEVTQTPSHQVTQMGQEVILRCVPISNHLYFYWYRQILGQKVEFLVSFYNNEISEKSEIFDDQFSVERPDGSNFTLKIRSTKLEDSAMYFCAVQGRSDYGYTFGSGTRLTVV.

The V call is TRBV21-1, the J call TRBJ1-5. TRBV21-1 has pseudogene status. The CDR3 loop spans 13 amino acids. The CDR3 here is CASRTYSNQPQHF. The CDR3 bases are TGTGCCAGCAGAACTTATAGCAATCAGCCCCAGCATTTT.

The chain couples TRBV7-2 to TRBJ1-3; D is uncertain. V was clipped by 4 bases and J by 2 bases, with 6 bases between them. CDR1 SGHTA and CDR2 FQGNSA come from the germline V gene. This CDR3 comprises 13 residues. The CDR3 spells CASSYTTGNTIYF. The CDR3 nucleotides read TGTGCCAGCAGCTACACGACTGGAAACACCATATATTTT.

There are a few counts of this clone. The chain uses TRBV10-1 and TRBJ2-1, with 7 bases that match TRBD2. Trimming cost V 5 bases and J 12 bases; bases outside gene matches: 10. The CDR3 is made up of 13 amino acids. Germline lookup yields CDR1 WNHNN and CDR2 SYGVQD (reference sequence). The CDR3 region is CASSHLGGVGQFF. For the CDR3, the DNA is TGCGCCAGCAGTCACCTGGGGGGGGTAGGGCAGTTCTTC.

This chain uses TRBV30 with TRBJ2-4; D is possibly TRBD1 (5 bases). Trimming took 2 bases from V and 4 from J, leaving 15 bases between them. The CDR3 sequence is 15 residues long. Germline V gene sequence: CDR1 GTSNPN, CDR2 SVGIG (reference sequence). This chain's CDR3 is CAWSQVGALKNIQYF. CDR3 coding DNA: TGTGCCTGGAGTCAAGTTGGGGCTTTGAAAAACATTCAGTACTTC.

V is TRBV30 and J is TRBJ1-5; D is uncertain. The germline V gene has CDR1 GTSNPN and CDR2 SVGIG (reference sequence). V lost 0 bases, J lost 7 bases, and 10 bases lay in between. The CDR3 is made up of 13 amino acids. CDR3 amino acids: CAWSVDSSQPQHF. The CDR3 DNA is TGTGCCTGGAGTGTAGATAGTAGCCAGCCCCAGCATTTT. Complete variable domain (other parts from reference TRBV30 and TRBJ1-5): SQTIHQWPATLVQPVGSPLSLECTVEGTSNPNLYWYRQAAGRGLQLLFYSVGIGQISSEVPQNLSASRPQDRQFILSSKKLLLSDSGFYLCAWSVDSSQPQHFGDGTRLSIL.

This sequence joins TRBV10-3 and TRBJ1-1, with 9 bases that match TRBD1. After removal of 11 bases from V and 7 bases from J, the junction contained 11 bases not matched to a gene. Germline-derived CDR1 and CDR2 are ENHRY and SYGVKD. This CDR3 has 13 residues. The CDR3 coding sequence is TGTGCCTCCTCCCCCGGGACAGGGAGTGAAGCTTTCTTT. Protein product: CASSPGTGSEAFF.

This sequence joins TRBV25-1 and TRBJ2-2, with unresolved D. The CDR3 is 15 amino acids. The germline V and J ends were trimmed by 4 bases and 2 bases, with 11 bases remaining between them. Germline V CDR1 and CDR2: MGHDK, SYGVNS. CDR3 coding DNA: TGTGCCAGCAGTGCCGAATCTATTAACACCGGGGAGCTGTTTTTT. It encodes CASSAESINTGELFF.

J is TRBJ2-7 and V is TRBV6-5; unclear D gene. Germline loops: CDR1 MNHEY, CDR2 SVGAGI. The CDR3 extends over 16 amino acids. V lost 0 bases and J 2 bases, leaving 14 bases between the germline ends. The CDR3 loop reads CASSYSKTVLTYEQYF. The CDR3, as DNA: TGTGCCAGCAGTTACTCGAAAACAGTCCTAACCTACGAGCAGTACTTC.

The gene calls are TRBV7-9 and TRBJ1-1; unclear D gene. Germline V CDR1 and CDR2: SEHNR, FQNEAQ (reference sequence). The CDR3 is 14 residues long. The germline V and J ends were trimmed by 2 bases and 2 bases, with 9 bases remaining between them. CDR3 DNA sequence: TGTGCCAGCAGCTTATCTCACACCAACACTGAAGCTTTCTTT. This sequence encodes CASSLSHTNTEAFF.

This clone occurred a few times. The V gene is TRBV6-1, the J gene TRBJ1-5, with D unclear. The V gene's germline CDR1 is MNHNS and CDR2 SASEGT. The ends were cut back, 2 bases at V and 0 bases at J, with 14 bases in the middle. The CDR3 totals 17 residues. For the CDR3, the DNA is TGTGCCAGCAGTGAAAGACCAGGTGGATTTAGCAATCAGCCCCAGCATTTT. Translating it yields CASSERPGGFSNQPQHF.

This clone has just a few counts. The chain carries TRBV4-3 and TRBJ2-3; 11 bases align to TRBD2. CDR3 length: 20 amino acids. Germline values: CDR1 LGHNA, CDR2 YSLEER. Trimming cost V 4 bases and J 4 bases; bases outside gene matches: 19. The CDR3 loop reads CASSPTLASGGHPGPDTQYF. The CDR3 coding sequence is TGCGCCAGCAGCCCGACCCTGGCTAGCGGGGGGCATCCCGGGCCAGATACGCAGTATTTT.

This chain connects TRBV19 to TRBJ1-4; perhaps TRBD1 as D (5 bases). CDR1 is LNHDA and CDR2 is SQIVND in the germline V gene (reference sequence). The CDR3 spans 16 residues. Trimming shortened V by 5 bases and J by 0 bases, and 13 bases separated the two germline ends. This CDR3 reads CASSPRTLATNEKLFF. The CDR3 nucleotides are TGTGCCAGTAGTCCGCGGACACTTGCAACTAATGAAAAACTGTTTTTT. Using reference TRBV19 and TRBJ1-4 for the parts outside the CDR3, the full variable domain is DGGITQSPKYLFRKEGQNVTLSCEQNLNHDAMYWYRQDPGQGLRLIYYSQIVNDFQKGDIAEGYSVSREKKESFPLTVTSAQKNPTAFYLCASSPRTLATNEKLFFGSGTQLSVL.

V and J are TRBV10-1 and TRBJ2-7; D not resolved. Trimming cost V 3 bases and J 3 bases, with 6 bases left between them. The CDR3 has 12 amino acids. Germline loops: CDR1 WNHNN, CDR2 SYGVQD (reference sequence). The CDR3 DNA sequence: TGCGCCAGCAGTGAAACAGTCTACGAGCAGTACTTC. Residues: CASSETVYEQYF.

The chain has TRBV9 and TRBJ2-5; no firm D call. This CDR3 region has 13 residues. V lost 2 bases, J lost 4 bases, and 9 bases lay in between. Germline V lookup: CDR1 SGDLS, CDR2 YYNGEE. DNA for the CDR3: TGTGCCAGCAGCGTGCGCGCGTCAGAGACCCAGTACTTC. Its translation: CASSVRASETQYF.

This sequence joins TRBV21-1 and TRBJ2-3; the D call in the table, TRBD2, was not verified against the DNA. TRBV21-1 is a pseudogene segment. The CDR3 sequence is 15 residues long. This CDR3 is CASSKSSDFTVTQYF. The CDR3 coding sequence is TGTGCCAGCAGCAAATCGTCGGACTTTACGGTTACGCAGTATTTT.